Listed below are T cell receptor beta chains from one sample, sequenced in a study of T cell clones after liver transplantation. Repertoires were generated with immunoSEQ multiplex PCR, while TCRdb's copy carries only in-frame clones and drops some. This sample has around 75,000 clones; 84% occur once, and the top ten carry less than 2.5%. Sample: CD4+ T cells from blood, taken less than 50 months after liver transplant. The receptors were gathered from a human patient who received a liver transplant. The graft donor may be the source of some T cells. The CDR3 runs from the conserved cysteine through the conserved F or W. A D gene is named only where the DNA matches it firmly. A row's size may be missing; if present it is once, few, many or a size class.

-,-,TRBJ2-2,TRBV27,CASSYFGANTGELFF,TGTGCCAGCAGCTATTTCGGGGCCAACACCGGGGAGCTGTTTTTT
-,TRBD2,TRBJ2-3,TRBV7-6,CASSSSAGGPVDTQYF,TGTGCCAGCAGCTCGTCAGCGGGGGGGCCGGTAGATACGCAGTATTTT
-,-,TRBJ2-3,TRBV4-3,CASSHRPGPYGDTQYF,TGCGCCAGCAGCCACCGCCCCGGGCCCTATGGAGATACGCAGTATTTT
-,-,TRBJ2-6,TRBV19,CASRNKPGANVLTF,TGTGCCAGTAGGAATAAACCTGGGGCCAACGTCCTGACTTTC
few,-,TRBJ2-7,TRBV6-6,CASSSSTSGGTYEQYF,-
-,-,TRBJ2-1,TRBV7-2,CASSSPGRQYNEQFF,TGTGCCAGCAGCTCTCCGGGACGGCAATACAATGAGCAGTTCTTC
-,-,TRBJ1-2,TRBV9,CASSVTGMSYGYTF,TGTGCCAGCAGCGTAACAGGGATGAGCTATGGCTACACCTTC
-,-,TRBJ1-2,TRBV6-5,CASTPRTADRYGYTF,TGTGCCAGCACGCCCCGGACAGCCGATCGCTATGGCTACACCTTC
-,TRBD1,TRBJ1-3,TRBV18,CASSPGQGPGNTIYF,TGTGCCAGCTCACCGGGACAGGGGCCCGGAAACACCATATATTTT
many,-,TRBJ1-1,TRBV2,CASSVTGNTEAFF,TGTGCCAGCAGCGTGACAGGGAACACTGAAGCTTTCTTT
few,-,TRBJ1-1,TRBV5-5,CASSFSGGNTEAFF,TGTGCCAGCAGCTTCAGTGGGGGGAACACTGAAGCTTTCTTT
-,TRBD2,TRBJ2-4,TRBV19,CASSAAISGRENIQYF,TGTGCCAGTAGTGCAGCCATCTCAGGGAGGGAGAACATTCAGTACTTC
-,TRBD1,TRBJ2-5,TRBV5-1,CASSSQGHGETQYF,TGCGCCAGCAGCTCACAGGGGCACGGAGAGACCCAGTACTTC
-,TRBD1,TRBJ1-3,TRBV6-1,CGGGNRGLSGNTIYF,TGTGGGGGGGGAAACAGGGGACTCTCTGGAAACACCATATATTTT
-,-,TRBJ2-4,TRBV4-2,CASSQEGGRAKNIQYF,TGTGCCAGCAGCCAAGAAGGGGGGCGAGCCAAAAACATTCAGTACTTC
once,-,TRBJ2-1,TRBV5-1,CASSLQVTSSYNEQFF,TGCGCCAGCAGTTTACAGGTAACAAGCTCCTACAATGAGCAGTTCTTC
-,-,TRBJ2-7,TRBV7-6,CASSRVEVQGREQYF,TGTGCCAGCAGCCGAGTAGAGGTCCAGGGTCGCGAGCAGTACTTC
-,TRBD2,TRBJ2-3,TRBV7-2,CASVGLAGAPTDTQYF,TGTGCCAGCGTGGGACTAGCGGGAGCCCCCACAGATACGCAGTATTTT
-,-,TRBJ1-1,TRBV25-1,CASRETGTFTEAFF,TGTGCCAGCAGAGAAACAGGGACATTTACTGAAGCTTTCTTT
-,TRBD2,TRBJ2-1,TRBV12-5,CASGSPGLAGAYNEQFF,TGTGCTAGTGGATCACCGGGACTAGCGGGGGCCTACAATGAGCAGTTCTTC
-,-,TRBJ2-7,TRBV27,CASTSQGFPYEQYF,TGTGCCAGCACCTCTCAGGGGTTCCCCTACGAGCAGTACTTC
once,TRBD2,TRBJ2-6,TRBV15,CATSRTSGGPTGANVLTF,TGTGCCACCAGCAGGACTAGCGGGGGGCCTACTGGGGCCAACGTCCTGACTTTC
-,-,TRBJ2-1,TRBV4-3,CASSQEGPASSYNEQFF,TGCGCCAGCAGCCAAGAAGGACCAGCCAGCTCCTACAATGAGCAGTTCTTC
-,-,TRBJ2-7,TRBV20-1,CSAQRPLLF,TGCAGTGCCCAGAGGCCGCTGCTTTTC
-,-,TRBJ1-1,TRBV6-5,CASSYRPGGLNTEAFF,TGTGCCAGCAGTTACCGGCCTGGGGGGTTAAACACTGAAGCTTTCTTT
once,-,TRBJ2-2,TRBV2,CASSWDFNTGELFF,TGTGCCAGCAGTTGGGACTTTAACACCGGGGAGCTGTTTTTT
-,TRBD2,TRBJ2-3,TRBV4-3,CASSQDERGGTDTQYF,TGCGCCAGCAGCCAAGATGAGCGGGGGGGCACAGATACGCAGTATTTT
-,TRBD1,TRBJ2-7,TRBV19,CASSITGEGSYEQYF,TGTGCCAGTAGTATAACAGGGGAAGGCTCCTACGAGCAGTACTTC
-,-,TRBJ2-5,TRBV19,CASSGTGRETQYF,TGTGCCAGTAGTGGCACAGGGAGGGAGACCCAGTACTTC
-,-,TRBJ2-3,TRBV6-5,CASGPSRTSTDTQYF,TGTGCCAGTGGTCCAAGCCGAACTAGCACAGATACGCAGTATTTT
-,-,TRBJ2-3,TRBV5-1,CASSSGGTDTQYF,TGCGCCAGCAGCTCCGGGGGCACAGATACGCAGTATTTT
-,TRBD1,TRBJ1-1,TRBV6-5,CASSPSDRLNTEAFF,TGTGCCAGCAGCCCTTCGGACAGGCTGAACACTGAAGCTTTCTTT
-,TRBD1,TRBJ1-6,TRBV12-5,CASGLSRPGQENSPLHF,TGTGCTAGTGGTTTGTCGCGGCCGGGACAGGAGAATTCACCCCTCCACTTT
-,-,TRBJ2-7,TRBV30,CACERGSAAYEQYF,TGTGCCTGCGAGAGAGGTAGTGCGGCCTACGAGCAGTACTTC
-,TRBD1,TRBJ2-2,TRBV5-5,CASSLGGLAGELFF,TGTGCCAGCAGCTTAGGGGGCTTAGCCGGGGAGCTGTTTTTT
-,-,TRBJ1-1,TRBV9,CASSVGRSDTEAFF,TGTGCCAGCAGCGTAGGCAGGTCCGACACTGAAGCTTTCTTT